This T cell receptor (beta chain) was identified in a study of OX40 agonist ivuxolimab in advanced cancers. Study background: Dose-escalation patients suffered from hepatocellular carcinoma, melanoma, renal cell or head and neck cancer. Findings and caveats of the study: Average numbers of expanded clones were greater in CD8+ T cells than in CD4+. No antigen was identified for the clonally expanded peripheral T cells.

CDR1 is LNHDA and CDR2 is SQIVND in the germline V gene (reference sequence). V shed 8 bases and J shed 8 bases, with 13 bases lying between them. The CDR3 covers 12 residues. Measured with immunoSEQ multiplex PCR; TCRdb has only the in-frame clones, and not every one. The repertoire includes tens of thousands of clones, almost 85% of them detected once, and approximately 5% sits in the top ten. Points on this clone: No antigen is known for it.

The origin of this receptor is an adult with an advanced solid tumor such as melanoma, head and neck, liver or kidney cancer. The chain is built from TRBV19 and TRBJ2-4; no clear D. This material consisted of CD4+ or CD8+ T cells sorted from blood, taken in a trial of the OX40 agonist ivuxolimab. The CDR3 DNA sequence: TGTGCCAGTGCGGCGGTCGTAGACATTCAGTACTTC. This translates into CASAAVVDIQYF.